This T cell receptor beta chain was documented in a study of cytomegalovirus exposure and HLA in healthy donors. Study-wide results and caveats: Productive rates of about 87% or about 30% were seen for most TCR beta V segments in an earlier analysis.

60 Vbeta and 13 Jbeta primers were used in PCR. Original processing notes: An analysis performed later counted 74 million or so unique TCR beta chains (roughly 11 million of them shared). Clones were sequenced by immunoSEQ multiplex PCR, and TCRdb holds only the in-frame ones, with some missing. V and J calls and clone size come straight from that table; D and trimming were deduced from the DNA. Altogether roughly 150,000 clones are present, approximately 82% being singletons, with the ten largest covering 10% to 12%. This clone was picked up a small number of times. Its antigen is unknown. The CDR3 totals 15 residues. Germline V CDR1 and CDR2: SNHLY, FYNNEI. Trimming took off 6 bases at V and 5 bases at J, with 19 bases between the two ends.

Material for sequencing was PBMCs. V and J are TRBV2 and TRBJ2-5, with D possibly matching TRBD1 (5 bases). The TCR originated in a man aged 18-30 years in good health and CMV-seropositive. This CDR3 reads CASRKPQGTAETQYF. CDR3 DNA: TGTGCCAGCAGAAAACCCCAGGGCACTGCGGAGACCCAGTACTTC.